These 3 T cell receptor beta chains were sequenced from one sample in a study of Graves' ophthalmopathy and Graves' hyperthyroidism. TCR beta CDR3 regions were amplified from RNA transcripts. A first-round RT-PCR used HTBI primers, followed by a second-round multiplex PCR. TCRdb re-called the multiplex PCR reads with MiXCR, one entry per CDR3 protein. The sample has around 340,000 distinct CDR3 sequences, about a sixth seen once. The sequenced sample was peripheral blood. The receptors were sampled from an adult man with Graves' ophthalmopathy.

This clonotype came up many times. This rearrangement joins TRBV5-1 to TRBJ1-1; tentative D call: TRBD1 (5 bases). Germline assignment: CDR1 SGHRS and CDR2 YFSETQ. V lost 1 base to trimming and J lost 6 bases, with 19 bases between them. The CDR3 extends over 16 amino acids. For the CDR3, the DNA is TGCGCCAGCAGCTTGTTGGGGCAGCCCCAAGGCTCTGAAGCTTTCTTT. Its protein product is CASSLLGQPQGSEAFF.

This clonotype has ten or more counts. The chain joins TRBV3-1 to TRBJ1-5; tentative D call: TRBD1 (5 bases). Germline lookup yields CDR1 LGHDT and CDR2 YNNKEL (reference sequence). The CDR3 extends over 17 amino acids. Trimming left V 1 base short and J 0 bases short, with 13 bases between. The CDR3 DNA is TGTGCCAGCAGCCAAGGAATAGGGGCTCTTAGCAATCAGCCCCAGCATTTT. This codes for CASSQGIGALSNQPQHF.

This clonotype was observed many times. The V gene is TRBV6-1, the J gene TRBJ2-2; maybe TRBD2 (5 bases). The germline CDR1 and CDR2 sequences are MNHNS and SASEGT. There are 13 residues in the CDR3. V was pared by 6 bases and J by 8 bases, with 13 bases between. The CDR3 protein is CASSSTRSGELFF. As DNA, the CDR3 is TGTGCCAGCAGCTCCACTAGGTCGGGGGAGCTGTTTTTT.